This record concerns one T cell receptor beta chain sequence. This clonotype was recorded a few times. Its antigen has not been determined. No base-level quality is on record; no much larger clone is a single base apart. This entry comes from a study of T cell repertoires in cytomegalovirus infection (dated by TCRdb to about 2019). For context, the study as a whole: Donor HLA type was relevant to the analysis, because carriage of CMV infection together with the matching HLA type was indicated by public TCR beta signatures.

What the study reported, not specific to this receptor: The ex vivo response was dominated by HLA-C-restricted CMV-specific TCR beta clonotypes, which also provided the single most frequent clonotype in two of eight donors. Cumulative frequency of public TCR beta family members discriminated carriers of CMV infection plus the relevant HLA type in this cohort and an independent 352-donor cohort.

Reads for this sample came from an Illumina HiSeq 1500. The public reads were run again by TCRdb, first through fastp at Q25 and then through MiXCR, and only productive beta chains were kept. Entries are consolidated by CDR3 protein sequence, retaining the most common genes and DNA. The sample profile shows approximately 250,000 distinct CDR3 sequences; about 12% of them were found once. Jointly, the top ten make up approximately 1.6% of the sample. V and J are trimmed by 2 bases and 4 bases, and the gene matches miss 7 bases of the junction. The CDR3 measures 17 amino acids from cysteine to phenylalanine. CDR3 DNA is the only sequence kept; it has 51 bases, read in frame from the first base. CDR1 SGHTA and CDR2 FQGNSA were looked up in the germline V gene.

The V and J segments used are TRBV7-2 and TRBJ2-3; TRBD2 matches 12 bases in the middle. The sequence derives from a human donor in good health (CMV status not recorded). Some clones in this sample may be carry-over from other donors' samples. The sample taken for sequencing was PBMCs. The nucleotide sequence is given as TGTGCCAGCAGCTTATTTCCTCTAGCGGGGGGGGCAGATACGCAGTATTTT. Translated, it reads CASSLFPLAGGADTQYF.